This T cell receptor beta chain stems from a study of cytomegalovirus exposure and HLA in healthy donors. Findings and caveats of the study: A later analysis, which compared TCR beta chains of equal frequency, found the HLA-associated ones more clonally expanded. A link between a missense DCLRE1C variant and TCR beta V- and J-gene trimming emerged from a later analysis. The study recorded 160 or so TCR beta chains that were cytomegalovirus-associated.

Regarding this clone: Antigen specificity is unknown.

With 60 Vbeta and 13 Jbeta primers, the PCR was carried out. Sequencing was performed with immunoSEQ multiplex PCR; in TCRdb, only in-frame clones are kept and a portion is missing. The sample lists 200,000 to 250,000 clones; 60% to 80% were seen once. V trimming: 4 bases; J trimming: 4 bases; junction bases outside the gene matches: 6. CDR1 MNHNS and CDR2 SASEGT come from the germline V gene. The CDR3 spans 16 residues. The J gene is TRBJ2-1, the V gene TRBV6-1, with TRBD2 matching over 11 bases. The receptor was isolated from a woman aged 30 to 39 in good health and CMV-seronegative. Material: PBMCs. For the CDR3, the DNA is TGTGCCAGCAGTGCATCCGGGACTAGCGGTTACAATGAGCAGTTCTTC. Encoded protein: CASSASGTSGYNEQFF.